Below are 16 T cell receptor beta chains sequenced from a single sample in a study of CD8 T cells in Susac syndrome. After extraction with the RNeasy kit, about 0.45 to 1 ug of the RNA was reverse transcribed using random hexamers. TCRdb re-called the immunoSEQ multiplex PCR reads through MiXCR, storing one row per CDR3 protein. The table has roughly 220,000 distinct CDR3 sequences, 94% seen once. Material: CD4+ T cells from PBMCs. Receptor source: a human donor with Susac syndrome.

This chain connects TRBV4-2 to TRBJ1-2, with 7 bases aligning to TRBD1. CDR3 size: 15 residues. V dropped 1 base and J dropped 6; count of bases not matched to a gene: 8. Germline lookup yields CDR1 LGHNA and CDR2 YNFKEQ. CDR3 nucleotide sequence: TGTGCCAGCAGCCAAGCAGGGACAGCTGGTAATGGCTACACCTTC. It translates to CASSQAGTAGNGYTF.

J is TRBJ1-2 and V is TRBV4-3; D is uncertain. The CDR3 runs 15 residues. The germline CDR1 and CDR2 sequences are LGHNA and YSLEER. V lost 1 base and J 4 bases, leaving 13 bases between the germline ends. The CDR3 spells CASSQGRNNPYGYTF. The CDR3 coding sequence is TGCGCCAGCAGCCAAGGACGGAACAACCCCTATGGCTACACCTTC.

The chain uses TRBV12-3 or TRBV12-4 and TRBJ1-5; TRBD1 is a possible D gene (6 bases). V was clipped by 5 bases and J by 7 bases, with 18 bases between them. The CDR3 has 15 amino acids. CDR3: CASSLGVGGEQPQHF. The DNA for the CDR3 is TGTGCCAGCAGTCTCGGTGTGGGGGGCGAACAGCCCCAGCATTTT.

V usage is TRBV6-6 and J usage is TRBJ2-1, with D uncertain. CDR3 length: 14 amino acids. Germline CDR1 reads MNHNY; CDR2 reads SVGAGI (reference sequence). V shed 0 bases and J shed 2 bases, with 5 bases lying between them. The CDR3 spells CASSYSGTYNEQFF. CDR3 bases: TGTGCCAGCAGTTACTCCGGAACCTACAATGAGCAGTTCTTC.

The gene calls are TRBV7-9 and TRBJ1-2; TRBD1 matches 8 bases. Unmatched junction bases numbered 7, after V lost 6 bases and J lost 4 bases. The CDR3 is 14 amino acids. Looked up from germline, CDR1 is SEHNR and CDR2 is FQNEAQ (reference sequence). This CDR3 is CASSDRGSGYGYTF. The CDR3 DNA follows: TGTGCCAGCAGTGACAGGGGATCTGGCTATGGCTACACCTTC.

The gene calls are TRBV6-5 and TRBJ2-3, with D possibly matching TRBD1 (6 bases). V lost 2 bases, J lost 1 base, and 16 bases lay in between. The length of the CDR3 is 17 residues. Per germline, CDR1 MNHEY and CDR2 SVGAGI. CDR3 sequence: CASSYAGTLYRTDTQYF. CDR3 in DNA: TGTGCCAGCAGTTACGCCGGGACACTCTATCGCACAGATACGCAGTATTTT.

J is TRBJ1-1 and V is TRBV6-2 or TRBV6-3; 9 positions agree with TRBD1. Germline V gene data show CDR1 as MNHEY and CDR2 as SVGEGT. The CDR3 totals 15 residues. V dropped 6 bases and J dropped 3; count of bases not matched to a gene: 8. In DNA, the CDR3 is TGTGCCAGCAGCCAAAAAGGGACAGGGTACACTGAAGCTTTCTTT. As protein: CASSQKGTGYTEAFF.

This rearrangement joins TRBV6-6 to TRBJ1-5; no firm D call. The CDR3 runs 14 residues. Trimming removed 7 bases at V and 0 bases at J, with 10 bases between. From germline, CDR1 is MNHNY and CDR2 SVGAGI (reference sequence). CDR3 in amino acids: CASTKGDSNQPQHF. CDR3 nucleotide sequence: TGTGCCAGCACTAAAGGAGATAGCAATCAGCCCCAGCATTTT.

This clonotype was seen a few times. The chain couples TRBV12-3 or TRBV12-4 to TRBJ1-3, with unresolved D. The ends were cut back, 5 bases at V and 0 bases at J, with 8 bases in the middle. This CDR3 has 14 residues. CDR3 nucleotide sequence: TGTGCCAGCAGTCTAGGAGACTCTGGAAACACCATATATTTT. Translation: CASSLGDSGNTIYF.

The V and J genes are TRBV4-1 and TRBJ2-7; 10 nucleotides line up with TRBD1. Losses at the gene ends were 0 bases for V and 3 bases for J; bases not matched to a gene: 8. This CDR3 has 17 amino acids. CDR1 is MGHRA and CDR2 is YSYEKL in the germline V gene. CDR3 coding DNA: TGCGCCAGCAGCCAAGATAAGGACAGGGGGAACCGCTACGAGCAGTACTTC. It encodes CASSQDKDRGNRYEQYF.

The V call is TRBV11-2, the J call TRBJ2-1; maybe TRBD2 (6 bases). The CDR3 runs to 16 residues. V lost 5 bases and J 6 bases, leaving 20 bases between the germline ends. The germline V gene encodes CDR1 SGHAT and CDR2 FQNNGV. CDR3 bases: TGTGCCAGCAGCGGACCCAAGGGACTCCCGGGCAATGAGCAGTTCTTC. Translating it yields CASSGPKGLPGNEQFF.

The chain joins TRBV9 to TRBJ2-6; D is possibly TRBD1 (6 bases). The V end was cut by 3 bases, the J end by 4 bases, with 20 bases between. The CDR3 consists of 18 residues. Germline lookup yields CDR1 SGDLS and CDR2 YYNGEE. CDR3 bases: TGTGCCAGCAGCGAAACCAGGGGTAGACTCTCAGGGGCCAACGTCCTGACTTTC. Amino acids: CASSETRGRLSGANVLTF.

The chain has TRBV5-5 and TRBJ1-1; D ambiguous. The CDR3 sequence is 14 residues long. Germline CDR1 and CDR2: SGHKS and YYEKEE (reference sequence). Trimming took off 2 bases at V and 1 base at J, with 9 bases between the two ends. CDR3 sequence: CASSFDPENTEAFF. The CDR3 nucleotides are TGTGCCAGCAGCTTCGATCCAGAGAACACTGAAGCTTTCTTT.

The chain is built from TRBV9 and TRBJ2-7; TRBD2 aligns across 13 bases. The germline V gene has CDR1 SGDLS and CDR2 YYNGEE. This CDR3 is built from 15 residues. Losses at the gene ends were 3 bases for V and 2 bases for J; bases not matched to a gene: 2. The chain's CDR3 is CASSALAGGTYEQYF. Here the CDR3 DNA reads TGTGCCAGCAGCGCACTAGCGGGGGGGACCTACGAGCAGTACTTC. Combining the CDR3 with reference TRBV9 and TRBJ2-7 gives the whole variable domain DSGVTQTPKHLITATGQRVTLRCSPRSGDLSVYWYQQSLDQGLQFLIQYYNGEERAKGNILERFSAQQFPDLHSELNLSSLELGDSALYFCASSALAGGTYEQYFGPGTRLTVT.

Here the CDR3 DNA reads TGCAGTGCTAATCTCAGGGGTATGGAGGGTTATAATTCACCCCTCCACTTT. Its protein product is CSANLRGMEGYNSPLHF. The V call is TRBV20-1, the J call TRBJ1-6, with D possibly being TRBD1 (6 bases). V was trimmed by 4 bases and J by 4 bases, leaving 20 bases between them. Germline lookup yields CDR1 DFQATT and CDR2 SNEGSKA (reference sequence). This CDR3 has 17 residues.

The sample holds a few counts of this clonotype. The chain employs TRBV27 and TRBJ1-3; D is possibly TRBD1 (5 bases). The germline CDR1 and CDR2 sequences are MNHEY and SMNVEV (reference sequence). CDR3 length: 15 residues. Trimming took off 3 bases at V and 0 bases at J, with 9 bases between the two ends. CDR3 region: CASSFDSSSGNTIYF. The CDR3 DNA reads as TGTGCCAGCAGTTTTGACAGTTCCTCTGGAAACACCATATATTTT.